This T cell receptor beta chain appears in the sequencing data of a study of blood T cell repertoires in COVID-19. In the study overall: Sites across the United States, Italy and Spain contributed samples from acute and convalescent COVID-19. PBMCs, B-cell-depleted T cells, or T cells were the source of the cDNA or gDNA that made up the material.

In the study's own analysis: Reference gene primer amplification gave nucleated cell count estimates. Repertoires were generated with immunoSEQ multiplex PCR, while TCRdb's copy carries only in-frame clones and drops some. V and J calls and clone size are as listed in that table; D and trimming were resolved from the DNA. The sample includes about 130,000 clones, roughly 87% of them seen just once. CDR1 LGHNA and CDR2 YNFKEQ come from the germline V gene. There are 15 residues in the CDR3. Trimming took 3 bases from V and 8 from J; bases not matched to a gene: 10. The sequencing input was peripheral blood. The rearrangement joins TRBV4-2 to TRBJ1-2; 9 bases agree with TRBD1. The clonotype comes from an elderly man with active or convalescent COVID-19. CDR3 DNA: TGTGCCAGCAGCCAGCCCACAGGGGGCTTCTCAGGCTACACCTTC. It specifies CASSQPTGGFSGYTF.